Listed below are T cell receptor beta chains from one sample, sequenced in a study of CD8 T cells in Susac syndrome. TCRdb re-called the immunoSEQ multiplex PCR reads with MiXCR, one entry per CDR3 protein. The repertoire includes fewer than 200,000 distinct CDR3 sequences, about 93% of them detected once, and 0.1% to 0.12% sits in the top ten. The sequenced sample consisted of CD4+ T cells from PBMCs. The receptor source for this set is a human donor in good health. Both conserved end residues are part of each CDR3. The D gene is left open where the match is weak. The listing skips clone size in some rows; elsewhere it reads once, few, many or a size class.

- | - | TRBJ2-4 | TRBV6-2/TRBV6-3 | CASSYPGQSKNIQYF | TGTGCCAGCAGTTACCCCGGACAGTCCAAAAACATTCAGTACTTC
- | - | TRBJ2-7 | TRBV11-2 | CASSLGWGQTYEQYF | TGTGCCAGCAGCTTAGGGTGGGGGCAGACCTACGAGCAGTACTTC
TRBD1 | - | TRBJ2-3 | TRBV20-1 | CSARGTGTTQYF | TGCAGTGCTAGAGGGACAGGGACGACGCAGTATTTT
- | - | TRBJ2-3 | TRBV6-1 | CASGTSTDTQYF | TGTGCCAGCGGGACTAGCACAGATACGCAGTATTTT
TRBD2 | - | TRBJ2-1 | TRBV29-1 | CSAMAAGGRGEQFF | TGCAGCGCCATGGCGGCGGGGGGACGGGGTGAGCAGTTCTTC
- | - | TRBJ1-2 | TRBV6-5 | CASSFDPEAGGYTF | TGTGCCAGCAGTTTCGACCCGGAGGCCGGGGGCTACACCTTC
- | - | TRBJ2-2 | TRBV3-1 | CASSQGLKRTGELFF | TGTGCCAGCAGCCAAGGACTAAAGAGAACCGGGGAGCTGTTTTTT
TRBD2 | - | TRBJ2-1 | TRBV12-3/TRBV12-4 | CASSRLAGPLLEQFF | TGTGCCAGCAGCCGACTAGCGGGCCCGCTTCTGGAGCAGTTCTTC
- | - | TRBJ1-1 | TRBV15 | CATSRGGIEAFF | TGTGCCACCAGCAGAGGAGGGATTGAAGCTTTCTTT
- | few | TRBJ2-3 | TRBV7-2 | CASSAIDTQYF | TGTGCCAGCAGTGCCATCGATACGCAGTATTTT
- | - | TRBJ1-2 | TRBV4-3 | CASSQLAGANYGYTF | TGCGCCAGCAGCCAATTGGCAGGGGCTAACTATGGCTACACCTTC
- | - | TRBJ1-1 | TRBV5-1 | CASKGQTNTEAFF | TGCGCCAGCAAAGGACAGACAAACACTGAAGCTTTCTTT
TRBD1 | - | TRBJ1-2 | TRBV19 | CASSALPGQATYGYTF | TGTGCCAGTAGTGCTCTCCCGGGACAGGCTACCTATGGCTACACCTTC
- | once | TRBJ1-5 | TRBV6-2/TRBV6-3 | CASSSVAGNQPQHF | TGTGCCAGCAGCTCAGTCGCAGGCAATCAGCCCCAGCATTTT
- | - | TRBJ2-5 | TRBV6-2/TRBV6-3 | CASSPWTAETQYF | TGTGCCAGCAGCCCTTGGACAGCAGAGACCCAGTACTTC
- | - | TRBJ2-7 | TRBV7-8 | CASSLERYEQYF | TGTGCCAGCAGCTTAGAGCGATACGAGCAGTACTTC
- | - | TRBJ2-3 | TRBV3-1 | CASSQSGDTDTQYF | TGTGCCAGCAGCCAGAGTGGGGACACAGATACGCAGTATTTT
- | - | TRBJ1-1 | TRBV4-2 | CASSQWRGGTEAFF | TGTGCCAGCAGCCAATGGAGGGGGGGCACTGAAGCTTTCTTT
TRBD2 | once | TRBJ2-1 | TRBV6-6 | CASTTPFGGNEQFF | TGTGCCAGCACCACCCCTTTCGGGGGGAATGAGCAGTTCTTC
TRBD2 | once | TRBJ2-4 | TRBV3-1 | CASSQVVAGGRGNIQYF | TGTGCCAGCAGCCAAGTGGTAGCGGGGGGGCGGGGGAACATTCAGTACTTC
TRBD2 | - | TRBJ2-1 | TRBV19 | CASSKGSGGSYNEQFF | TGTGCCAGTAGTAAGGGTAGCGGGGGTTCCTACAATGAGCAGTTCTTC
TRBD2 | - | TRBJ2-1 | TRBV18 | CASSTARGSTYNEQFF | TGTGCCAGCTCAACGGCGCGGGGGAGTACCTACAATGAGCAGTTCTTC
- | - | TRBJ1-5 | TRBV3-1 | CASSFRNNQPQHF | TGTGCCAGCAGTTTCCGTAACAATCAGCCCCAGCATTTT
TRBD1 | - | TRBJ1-1 | TRBV5-1 | CASSYGQGEAFF | TGCGCCAGCAGCTATGGACAGGGTGAAGCTTTCTTT
- | - | TRBJ1-1 | TRBV7-9 | CASSFQHVEAFF | TGTGCCAGCAGCTTCCAACACGTAGAAGCTTTCTTT
TRBD2 | - | TRBJ2-1 | TRBV3-1 | CASSQVASGGGEQFF | TGTGCCAGCAGCCAAGTCGCTAGCGGGGGGGGTGAGCAGTTCTTC
- | - | TRBJ1-1 | TRBV6-5 | CASSYWGPWNTEAFF | TGTGCCAGCAGTTACTGGGGACCTTGGAACACTGAAGCTTTCTTT
- | - | TRBJ2-1 | TRBV7-2 | CASSRRLASSYNEQFF | TGTGCCAGCAGTCGCAGACTGGCTAGCTCCTACAATGAGCAGTTCTTC
TRBD2 | - | TRBJ2-2 | TRBV7-2 | CASSLGTSYGELFF | TGTGCCAGCAGCTTAGGGACTAGTTACGGGGAGCTGTTTTTT
TRBD1 | - | TRBJ2-5 | TRBV2 | CASSGGDREETQYF | TGTGCCAGCAGTGGGGGGGACAGGGAAGAGACCCAGTACTTC
TRBD2 | - | TRBJ2-1 | TRBV24-1 | CATSTSGDYNEQFF | TGTGCCACCAGTACTAGCGGGGACTACAATGAGCAGTTCTTC
TRBD1 | - | TRBJ2-7 | TRBV5-1 | CASSWTGGSHEQYF | TGCGCCAGCAGCTGGACAGGGGGCTCTCACGAGCAGTACTTC
- | - | TRBJ1-1 | TRBV30 | CAWSSGPRAFF | TGTGCCTGGAGTTCGGGACCTCGGGCTTTCTTT
- | - | TRBJ1-5 | TRBV7-9 | CASSPSGSSSNQPQHF | TGTGCCAGCAGCCCCTCAGGGTCTTCTAGCAATCAGCCCCAGCATTTT
- | - | TRBJ2-7 | TRBV3-1 | CASSQGPPYYEQYF | TGTGCCAGCAGCCAGGGACCGCCCTACTACGAGCAGTACTTC
TRBD2 | - | TRBJ2-4 | TRBV7-2 | CASSLAASGGQNIQYF | TGTGCCAGCAGCTTAGCGGCTAGCGGGGGGCAAAACATTCAGTACTTC
TRBD2 | - | TRBJ2-2 | TRBV11-2 | CASSFSGGAIRNTGELFF | TGTGCCAGCAGCTTCAGCGGGGGGGCCATCCGAAACACCGGGGAGCTGTTTTTT
- | few | TRBJ2-5 | TRBV12-3/TRBV12-4 | CASSLGTGETQYF | TGTGCCAGCAGTTTGGGGACTGGGGAGACCCAGTACTTC
TRBD2 | - | TRBJ2-5 | TRBV29-1 | CSVGGSQETQYF | TGCAGCGTTGGCGGGAGCCAAGAGACCCAGTACTTC
- | - | TRBJ1-2 | TRBV23-1 | CASSHRWGGPEGYTF | TGCGCCAGCAGTCACCGGTGGGGAGGGCCTGAAGGCTACACCTTC
- | - | TRBJ1-6 | TRBV3-1 | CASSQGIGGVASSPLHF | TGTGCCAGCAGCCAAGGAATAGGGGGAGTCGCGAGTTCACCCCTCCACTTT
TRBD1 | - | TRBJ1-2 | TRBV5-4 | CASSRTGGNYGYTF | TGTGCCAGCTCCCGGACAGGGGGCAACTATGGCTACACCTTC
- | once | TRBJ2-6 | TRBV19 | CASRQGPSSGANVLTF | TGTGCCAGTCGTCAGGGGCCTAGCTCTGGGGCCAACGTCCTGACTTTC
TRBD1 | - | TRBJ1-3 | TRBV6-5 | CASSGGRGRNTIYF | TGTGCCAGCAGTGGTGGCAGGGGGCGAAACACCATATATTTT
- | - | TRBJ2-5 | TRBV10-3 | CATQGPFQETQYF | TGTGCCACCCAGGGCCCTTTCCAAGAGACCCAGTACTTC
TRBD1 | - | TRBJ1-2 | TRBV6-6 | CASSYPGTGGYYGYTF | TGTGCCAGCAGTTACCCCGGGACAGGGGGTTACTATGGCTACACCTTC
- | - | TRBJ1-2 | TRBV7-2 | CASSFGTFPYGYTF | TGTGCCAGCAGCTTCGGGACCTTCCCCTATGGCTACACCTTC
- | - | TRBJ1-1 | TRBV6-2/TRBV6-3 | CASSPGWRGRYTEAFF | TGTGCCAGCAGTCCAGGATGGAGAGGACGATACACTGAAGCTTTCTTT
TRBD1 | - | TRBJ1-2 | TRBV7-2 | CASSSDRRGFYGYTF | TGTGCCAGCAGCTCGGACAGGCGGGGATTCTATGGCTACACCTTC
- | - | TRBJ2-5 | TRBV11-3 | CASSKGDEGQETQYF | TGTGCCAGCAGCAAGGGGGATGAGGGGCAAGAGACCCAGTACTTC
TRBD1 | - | TRBJ2-1 | TRBV25-1 | CASSEMGTGYNEQFF | TGTGCCAGCAGTGAAATGGGGACAGGTTACAATGAGCAGTTCTTC
- | - | TRBJ2-1 | TRBV4-2 | CASSPSGENEQFF | TGTGCCAGCAGCCCCTCGGGGGAGAATGAGCAGTTCTTC
- | - | TRBJ2-2 | TRBV7-2 | CASSPRTGTGELFF | TGTGCCAGCAGCCCCCGCACGGGCACCGGGGAGCTGTTTTTT
TRBD2 | - | TRBJ2-7 | TRBV12-3/TRBV12-4 | CASRSAGKSEQYF | TGTGCCAGCAGATCAGCGGGGAAGTCCGAGCAGTACTTC